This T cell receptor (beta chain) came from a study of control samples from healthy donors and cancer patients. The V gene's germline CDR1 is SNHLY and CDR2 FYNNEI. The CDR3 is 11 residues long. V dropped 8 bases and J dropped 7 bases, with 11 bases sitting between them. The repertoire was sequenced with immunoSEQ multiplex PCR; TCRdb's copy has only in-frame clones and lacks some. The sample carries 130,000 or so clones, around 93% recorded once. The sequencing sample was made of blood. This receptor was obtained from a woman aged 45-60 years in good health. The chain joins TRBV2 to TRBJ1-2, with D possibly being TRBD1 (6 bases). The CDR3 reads CASGRGTGYTF. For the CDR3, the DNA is TGTGCCAGCGGGAGGGGGACTGGCTACACCTTC.